The present T cell receptor beta chain was sequenced within a study of blood T cell repertoires in COVID-19. Study at large: Samples of COVID-19 (acute and convalescent) were obtained from the United States, Italy and Spain. In each case, the material was cDNA or gDNA derived from T cells, B-cell-depleted T cells, or PBMCs.

V dropped 3 bases and J dropped 0 bases, with 11 bases sitting between them. The CDR3 is made up of 15 amino acids. Germline V gene lookup returns CDR1 SGHAT and CDR2 FQNNGV. TCRdb's table, derived via immunoSEQ multiplex PCR, lists solely in-frame clones and lacks some. Of about 70,000 clones listed, around 86% are singletons. Sequenced: peripheral blood. The chain combines TRBV11-2 with TRBJ1-2, with unresolved D. This clonotype was obtained from a man between 35 and 55 years old with COVID-19, enrolled during active disease. The CDR3 loop is CASSLYSTTNYGYTF. The CDR3 DNA reads as TGTGCCAGCAGCTTGTACAGCACCACTAACTATGGCTACACCTTC.